The rows below give T cell receptor beta chains drawn from one sample of a study of blood T cell repertoires in COVID-19. Profiling relied on immunoSEQ multiplex PCR, and the TCRdb table lists in-frame clones only, not all of them. Of about 230,000 clones detected, about 85% appear once; the ten largest clones hold about 0.93%. Sample: peripheral blood. The origin of the receptors is a man aged 35 to 55 with acute or convalescent COVID-19. CDR3s include the opening cysteine and the closing phenylalanine or tryptophan. Fields, in order: J gene, V gene, D gene, clone size, CDR3 DNA, CDR3 protein. A D gene is named only where the DNA matches it firmly. A row's size may be missing; if present it is once, few, many or a size class.

TRBJ2-2 TRBV3-1/TRBV3-2 - - TGTGCCAGCAGCCAAGGATTAGGGGCCGGGGAGCTGTTTTTT CASSQGLGAGELFF
TRBJ1-3 TRBV5-1 - - TGCGCCAGCAGCACCACTGGGACAACTGGAAACACCATATATTTT CASSTTGTTGNTIYF
TRBJ1-3 TRBV30 - few TGTGCCTGGAGTGATGAGGTTAGCTCTGGAAACACCATATATTTT CAWSDEVSSGNTIYF
TRBJ2-5 TRBV7-3 - - TGTGCCAGCAGCCCTAGACCATCACAAGAGACCCAGTACTTC CASSPRPSQETQYF
TRBJ1-6 TRBV10-3 TRBD1 few TGTGCCATCAGCCCCCAGGGACAGGGTCTTTCACCCCTCCACTTT CAISPQGQGLSPLHF
TRBJ1-2 TRBV5-1 TRBD1 - TGCGCCAGCAGCCCGACAGGGAGCGGTGGTGGCTACACCTTC CASSPTGSGGGYTF
TRBJ1-3 TRBV3-1/TRBV3-2 - - TGTGCCAGCAGCCAACAGGGGTCCGGAAACACCATATATTTT CASSQQGSGNTIYF
TRBJ2-1 TRBV6-5 TRBD2 - TGTGCCAGCAGCGCCGGGACTAGCTGGTACAATGAGCAGTTCTTC CASSAGTSWYNEQFF
TRBJ2-7 TRBV5-4 TRBD1 - TGTGCCAGCAGCTTGGGGGACAGATACGAGCAGTACTTC CASSLGDRYEQYF
TRBJ1-4 TRBV2 - few TGTGCCAGCAGTGAGAGGCAGCCTGCAACTAATGAAAAACTGTTTTTT CASSERQPATNEKLFF
TRBJ1-2 TRBV9 TRBD1 - TGTGCCAGCAGCGCCTGGGACAGGGTAAACTATGGCTACACCTTC CASSAWDRVNYGYTF
TRBJ2-1 TRBV4-2 TRBD2 - TGTGCCAGCAGCCAAGTCCTAGCGGGGCGGGGCGAGCAGTTCTTC CASSQVLAGRGEQFF
TRBJ1-6 TRBV15 TRBD1 few TGTGCCACCAGCCGGGGACAGGAGAATTCACCCCTCCACTTT CATSRGQENSPLHF
TRBJ2-5 TRBV5-1 TRBD1 - TGCGCCAGCAGCTCGACAGGGGGCCAGGAGACCCAGTACTTC CASSSTGGQETQYF
TRBJ1-5 TRBV6-1 TRBD1 - TGTGCCAGCAGTGAAGACACAGGGGGCCAGTCCGGCAATCAGCCCCAGCATTTT CASSEDTGGQSGNQPQHF
TRBJ1-6 TRBV7-8 - - TGTGCCAGCAGCACACCAGCGGGACACCTCTCAGCTCGGAATTCACCCCTCCACTTT CASSTPAGHLSARNSPLHF
TRBJ2-5 TRBV4-1 TRBD1 - TGCGCCAGCAGCCCCCAAGACAGGGGCGAGACCCAGTACTTC CASSPQDRGETQYF
TRBJ1-1 TRBV7-2 - - TGTGCCAGCAGCATCCCCCCGGGGGGAATGAACACTGAAGCTTTCTTT CASSIPPGGMNTEAFF
TRBJ1-2 TRBV2 - - TGTGCCAGCGAACAGGGCCCGCGCTATGGCTACACCTTC CASEQGPRYGYTF
TRBJ2-5 TRBV11-1 TRBD1 - TGTGCCAGCAGCAATCGGGACAGGTGGAAAGAGACCCAGTACTTC CASSNRDRWKETQYF
TRBJ2-7 TRBV4-1 - - TGCGCCAGCAGCCAAGGGAGGAGCTCCTACGAGCAGTACTTC CASSQGRSSYEQYF
TRBJ2-1 TRBV5-1 TRBD2 - TGCGCCAGCATGGCCCTAGCGGGGGGCCCCAATGAGCAGTTCTTC CASMALAGGPNEQFF
TRBJ1-3 TRBV5-6 TRBD1 - TGTGCCAGCAGCCGTATTACAGGGGCTGGAAACACCATATATTTT CASSRITGAGNTIYF
TRBJ2-5 TRBV7-3 - - TGTGCCAGCAGCCCAAGGGGCGGGGGCAGACAAGAGACCCAGTACTTC CASSPRGGGRQETQYF
TRBJ2-7 TRBV6-1 - - TGTGCCAGCAGTGACAACCCGGACACTCCCGAGCAGTACTTC CASSDNPDTPEQYF
TRBJ2-7 TRBV5-6 - - TGTGCCAGCAGCTACTGGGCGTACGAGCAGTACTTC CASSYWAYEQYF
TRBJ1-5 TRBV19 TRBD1 few TGTGCCAGTGGGATAGGACAGGGGAATCAGCCCCAGCATTTT CASGIGQGNQPQHF
TRBJ1-1 TRBV19 TRBD1 - TGTGCCAGTAGTATTCGGACAGGGGTAAGAACTGAAGCTTTCTTT CASSIRTGVRTEAFF
TRBJ1-1 TRBV7-6 - once TGTGCCAGCAGCCTTAGGCGAGGACAGAACATGAACACTGAAGCTTTCTTT CASSLRRGQNMNTEAFF
TRBJ2-1 TRBV7-3 TRBD1 - TGTGCCAGCAGCTTAGTTGCACAGGGGGCGGGGAATGAGCAGTTCTTC CASSLVAQGAGNEQFF
TRBJ1-1 TRBV2 - few TGTGCCAGCGGCGAAGGGGTGACGGGTGAGCGTTGGACTGAAGCTTTCTTT CASGEGVTGERWTEAFF
TRBJ1-6 TRBV23-1 - - TGCGCCAGCAGTCGCGGGAAAGAGACCTCCTATAATTCACCCCTCCACTTT CASSRGKETSYNSPLHF
TRBJ1-1 TRBV7-2 - - TGTGCCAGCAGCTTATCGTGGGCGAACACTGAAGCTTTCTTT CASSLSWANTEAFF
TRBJ1-1 TRBV2 TRBD1 - TGTGCCAGCAGGGGACAGGGGCGGACTGAAGCTTTCTTT CASRGQGRTEAFF
TRBJ1-1 TRBV10-2 - - TGCGCCAGCAGTGATGTTTTGGGGGCGGCGAACACTGAAGCTTTCTTT CASSDVLGAANTEAFF
TRBJ2-7 TRBV28 - - TGTGCCAGCAGTTTACCTGAAACAGGAAGGATCTCCTACGAGCAGTACTTC CASSLPETGRISYEQYF
TRBJ1-1 TRBV27 - once TGTGCCAGCGAACCATTGGGGGGGGGCTTAGGGACCACTGAAGCTTTCTTT CASEPLGGGLGTTEAFF
TRBJ1-1 TRBV5-4 - few TGTGCCAGCAGCCTCGTCGGGTATGGTAACACGCGGCGAGCTTTCTTT CASSLVGYGNTRRAFF
TRBJ2-3 TRBV13 - once TGTGCCAGCACTTACAGGGCTAGCACAGATACGCAGTATTTT CASTYRASTDTQYF
TRBJ1-2 TRBV6-5 TRBD1 few TGTGCCAGCAGTATTAACGGACAGGGTCATGGCTACACCTTC CASSINGQGHGYTF
TRBJ2-5 TRBV7-3 - - TGTGCCAGCAGCTTATTCGGCGGGGAAGAGACCCAGTACTTC CASSLFGGEETQYF
TRBJ1-2 TRBV7-3 - - TGTGCCAGCAGCTCTGGGGGCGGCACCTCGGTTGGCTACACCTTC CASSSGGGTSVGYTF
TRBJ2-1 TRBV5-1 TRBD2 - TGCGCCAGCAGCTTGGTAGCGGGGGACTACAATGAGCAGTTCTTC CASSLVAGDYNEQFF